Shown below are 15 T cell receptor beta chains from a single sample sequenced in a study of shared clonotypes between healthy human individuals. This table comes from immunoSEQ multiplex PCR, and its TCRdb copy is limited to in-frame clones, with some not included. Of some 2,500,000 clones listed, 80% to 95% were seen once; the top ten hold around 0.4%. Specimen: naive CD4+ T cells from PBMCs. Regarding subset: CD45RA+ positively selected. The receptors come from a man between 18 and 35 years old in good health. Some clones in this sample may be carry-over from other donors' samples.

The genes are TRBV6-4 and TRBJ2-3; D unclear. From germline, CDR1 is MRHNA and CDR2 SNTAGT. The V gene lost 3 bases and the J gene lost 0 bases, with 16 bases spanning the gap. The CDR3 runs 17 residues. CDR3 DNA: TGTGCCAGCAGTGAGCTCCTCGGCACCCCTAGCACAGATACGCAGTATTTT. As protein: CASSELLGTPSTDTQYF.

Note on this clone: This same CDR3 is encoded by further DNA sequences in the sample. This sequence joins TRBV6-5 and TRBJ2-7, with TRBD2 as a possible D gene (5 bases). Germline-derived CDR1 and CDR2 are MNHEY and SVGAGI. CDR3 length: 15 amino acids. The germline V and J ends were trimmed by 0 bases and 1 base, with 10 bases remaining between them. This chain's CDR3 is CASSYSGRGSYEQYF. The CDR3, as DNA: TGTGCCAGCAGTTACTCGGGTCGGGGTTCCTACGAGCAGTACTTC.

This chain's CDR3 is CASSLISSSGRSNEQFF. In DNA, the CDR3 is TGTGCCAGCAGTTTAATATCTAGTAGCGGGAGATCCAATGAGCAGTTCTTC. The chain recombines TRBV28 with TRBJ2-1; 9 positions agree with TRBD2. Trimming cost V 2 bases and J 6 bases; bases outside gene matches: 11. The CDR3 extends over 17 amino acids. In germline, CDR1 is MDHEN, CDR2 SYDVKM.

About this clone: The same CDR3 also results from other DNA sequences found in this sample. The genes are TRBV6-1 and TRBJ1-1, with D uncertain. V lost 2 bases, J lost 1 base, and 8 bases lay in between. CDR3 size: 14 residues. Germline-derived CDR1 and CDR2 are MNHNS and SASEGT. Here the CDR3 DNA reads TGTGCCAGCAGTGAATTAGGAAGGAACACTGAAGCTTTCTTT. This encodes CASSELGRNTEAFF.

The chain employs TRBV6-5 and TRBJ2-7; tentatively, D is TRBD1 (5 bases). CDR1 MNHEY and CDR2 SVGAGI come from the germline V gene. Deletions cut 4 bases from V and 2 bases from J, with 18 bases between. This CDR3 region has 16 residues. The CDR3 sequence is CASSWGGGSIAYEQYF. The CDR3 DNA follows: TGTGCCAGCAGTTGGGGCGGTGGTTCGATCGCCTACGAGCAGTACTTC.

The chain carries TRBV5-6 and TRBJ2-5; tentatively, D is TRBD1 or TRBD2 (6 bases each). The V gene's germline CDR1 is SGHDT and CDR2 YYEEEE. The germline V and J ends were trimmed by 3 bases and 5 bases, with 17 bases remaining between them. This CDR3 has 15 amino acids. This CDR3 reads CASSWGATGGETQYF. The CDR3 DNA is TGTGCCAGCAGCTGGGGGGCCACAGGAGGGGAGACCCAGTACTTC.

The chain uses TRBV15 and TRBJ1-4; 8 bases are a match to TRBD1. The CDR3 is 19 amino acids. Trimming took 0 bases from V and 8 from J; bases not matched to a gene: 17. Germline lookup yields CDR1 LNHNV and CDR2 YYDKDF (reference sequence). This CDR3 reads CATSREGQGLGIRWEKLFF. In nucleotides, the CDR3 is TGTGCCACCAGCAGAGAAGGACAGGGCCTAGGAATTAGGTGGGAAAAACTGTTTTTT.

A word on this clone: The same CDR3 can be traced to other DNA sequences in this sample. V usage is TRBV28 and J usage is TRBJ2-3; TRBD2 matches 8 bases. Germline V lookup: CDR1 MDHEN, CDR2 SYDVKM. V shed 6 bases and J 3 bases; nucleotides not matched to a gene: 2. The length of the CDR3 is 13 residues. CDR3 sequence: CASRPSGTDTQYF. The CDR3 nucleotides read TGTGCCAGCAGGCCTAGCGGGACAGATACGCAGTATTTT.

CDR3 DNA: TGTGCCAGCAGCCAAGGTCACAGGACTACGAACACCGGGGAGCTGTTTTTT. The encoded protein is CASSQGHRTTNTGELFF. The J gene is TRBJ2-2, the V gene TRBV14, with a possible D match to TRBD2 (6 bases). V lost 1 base to trimming and J lost 0 bases, with 12 bases between them. This CDR3 contains 17 residues. In germline, CDR1 is SGHDN, CDR2 FVKESK.

In the case of this clone: The sample holds other DNA sequences that translate to the same CDR3. The gene calls are TRBV5-4 and TRBJ2-5; 8 bases line up with TRBD2. J was trimmed by 4 bases and V by 4 bases; bases with no gene match: 6. This CDR3 has 14 residues. Germline V CDR1 and CDR2: SGHNT, YYREEE (reference sequence). The CDR3 region is CASSPGLAGETQYF. The CDR3 nucleotides read TGTGCCAGCAGCCCTGGACTAGCCGGAGAGACCCAGTACTTC.

This chain uses TRBV28 with TRBJ2-3; 12 nucleotides align to TRBD2. The CDR3 has 17 amino acids. Trimming cost V 6 bases and J 5 bases; bases outside gene matches: 12. The germline V gene encodes CDR1 MDHEN and CDR2 SYDVKM. The CDR3 protein is CASSPLAGGPSKDTQYF. The DNA of the CDR3 is TGTGCCAGCAGCCCTCTAGCGGGAGGGCCCTCTAAAGATACGCAGTATTTT.

This rearrangement joins TRBV19 to TRBJ1-5, with unresolved D. CDR1 is LNHDA and CDR2 is SQIVND in the germline V gene (reference sequence). The V gene lost 4 bases and the J gene lost 0 bases, with 7 bases spanning the gap. This CDR3 region has 14 residues. CDR3 region: CASSTVNSNQPQHF. The CDR3 nucleotides read TGTGCCAGTAGTACTGTGAATAGCAATCAGCCCCAGCATTTT.

The chain couples TRBV5-4 to TRBJ2-7; D is possibly TRBD1 (6 bases). V was clipped by 4 bases and J by 4 bases, with 15 bases between them. The CDR3 spans 14 residues. Germline loops: CDR1 SGHNT, CDR2 YYREEE (reference sequence). The CDR3 spells CASSPKTGLYEQYF. The CDR3 nucleotides are TGTGCCAGCAGCCCCAAGACAGGTCTATACGAGCAGTACTTC.

This chain uses TRBV6-6 with TRBJ1-2; 7 bases are shared with TRBD1. Germline V CDR1 and CDR2: MNHNY, SVGAGI (reference sequence). With 6 bases clipped from V and 3 bases from J, the junction kept 4 bases outside the gene matches. CDR3 length equals 13 residues. The CDR3 sequence: CASSPDRDYGYTF. The CDR3 bases are TGTGCCAGCAGCCCCGACAGGGACTATGGCTACACCTTC.

The genes are TRBV18 and TRBJ1-5; 7 bases match TRBD1. Looked up from germline, CDR1 is KGHSH and CDR2 is LQKENI. The CDR3 contains 15 residues. V was pared by 4 bases and J by 6 bases, with 9 bases of the junction left unmatched. The CDR3 DNA reads TGTGCCAGCTCACAGAGACAGGGACCGGGTCAGCCCCAGCATTTT. It specifies CASSQRQGPGQPQHF.